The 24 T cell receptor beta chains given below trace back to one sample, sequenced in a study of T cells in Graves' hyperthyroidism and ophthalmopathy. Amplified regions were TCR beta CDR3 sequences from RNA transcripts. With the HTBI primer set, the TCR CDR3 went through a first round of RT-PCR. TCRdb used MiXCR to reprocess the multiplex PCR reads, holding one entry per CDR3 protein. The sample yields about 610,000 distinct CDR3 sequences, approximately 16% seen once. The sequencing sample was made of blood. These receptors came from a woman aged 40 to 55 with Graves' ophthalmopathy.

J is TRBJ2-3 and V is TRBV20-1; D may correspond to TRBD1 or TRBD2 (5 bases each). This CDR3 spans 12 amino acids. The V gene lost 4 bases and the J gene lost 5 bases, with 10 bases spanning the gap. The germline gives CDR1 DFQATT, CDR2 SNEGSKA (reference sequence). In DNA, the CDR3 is TGCAGTGCTAAGTTGGGGGTAGATACGCAGTATTTT. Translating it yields CSAKLGVDTQYF.

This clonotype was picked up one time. The CDR3 is CASSLTGQYGYTF. In DNA form, the CDR3 reads TGTGCCAGCAGCTTGACAGGGCAATATGGCTACACCTTC. The chain links TRBV5-6 to TRBJ1-2, with D maybe TRBD1 (6 bases). CDR1 and CDR2 from the germline V gene are SGHDT and YYEEEE. The V and J ends lost 1 base and 5 bases respectively, with 9 bases between them. The CDR3 loop spans 13 amino acids. Full variable domain (remainder filled in from reference TRBV5-6 and TRBJ1-2): DAGVTQSPTHLIKTRGQQVTLRCSPKSGHDTVSWYQQALGQGPQFIFQYYEEEERQRGNFPDRFSGHQFPNYSSELNVNALLLGDSALYLCASSLTGQYGYTFGSGTRLTVV.

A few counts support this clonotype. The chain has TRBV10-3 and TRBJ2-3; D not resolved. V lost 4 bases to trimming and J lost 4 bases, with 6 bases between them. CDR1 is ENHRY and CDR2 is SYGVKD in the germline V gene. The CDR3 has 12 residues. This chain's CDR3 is CAISVESDTQYF. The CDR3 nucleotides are TGTGCCATCAGTGTAGAATCAGATACGCAGTATTTT.

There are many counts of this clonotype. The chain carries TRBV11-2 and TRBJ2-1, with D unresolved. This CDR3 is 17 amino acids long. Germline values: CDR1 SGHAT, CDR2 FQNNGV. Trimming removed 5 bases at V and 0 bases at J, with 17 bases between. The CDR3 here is CASSQSDSGGSYNEQFF. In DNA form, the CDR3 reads TGTGCCAGCAGCCAATCCGATTCGGGCGGCTCCTACAATGAGCAGTTCTTC.

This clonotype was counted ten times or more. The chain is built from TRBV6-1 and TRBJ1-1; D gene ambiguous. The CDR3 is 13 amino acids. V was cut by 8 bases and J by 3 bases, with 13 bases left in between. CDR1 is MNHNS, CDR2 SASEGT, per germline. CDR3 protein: CASARERDTEAFF. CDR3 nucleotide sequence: TGTGCCAGCGCAAGGGAGCGTGACACTGAAGCTTTCTTT.

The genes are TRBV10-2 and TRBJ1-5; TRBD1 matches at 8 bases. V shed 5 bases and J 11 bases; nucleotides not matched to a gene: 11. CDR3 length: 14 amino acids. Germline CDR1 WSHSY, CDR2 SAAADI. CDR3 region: CASSTDREGIAQHF. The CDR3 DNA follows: TGCGCCAGCAGTACGGACAGGGAAGGTATAGCCCAGCATTTT.

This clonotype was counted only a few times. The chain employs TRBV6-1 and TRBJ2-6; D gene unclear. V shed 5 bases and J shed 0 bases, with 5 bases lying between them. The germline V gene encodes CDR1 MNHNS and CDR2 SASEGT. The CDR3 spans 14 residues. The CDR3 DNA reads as TGTGCCAGCAGTCGATACTCTGGGGCCAACGTCCTGACTTTC. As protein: CASSRYSGANVLTF.

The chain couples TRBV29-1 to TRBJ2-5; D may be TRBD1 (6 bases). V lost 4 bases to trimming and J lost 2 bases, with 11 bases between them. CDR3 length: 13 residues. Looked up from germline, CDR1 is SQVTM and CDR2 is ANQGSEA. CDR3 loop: CSVGGHRQETQYF. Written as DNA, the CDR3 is TGCAGCGTTGGGGGGCATAGGCAAGAGACCCAGTACTTC. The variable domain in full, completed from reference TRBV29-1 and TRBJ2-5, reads SAVISQKPSRDICQRGTSLTIQCQVDSQVTMMFWYRQQPGQSLTLIATANQGSEATYESGFVIDKFPISRPNLTFSTLTVSNMSPEDSSIYLCSVGGHRQETQYFGPGTRLLVL.

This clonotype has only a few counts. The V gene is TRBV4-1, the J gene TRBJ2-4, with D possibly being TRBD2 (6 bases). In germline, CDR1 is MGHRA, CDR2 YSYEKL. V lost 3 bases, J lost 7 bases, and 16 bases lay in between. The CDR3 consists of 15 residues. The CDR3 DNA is TGCGCCAGCAGCCAGATCAGAACTCGGGGGAACATTCAGTACTTC. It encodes CASSQIRTRGNIQYF.

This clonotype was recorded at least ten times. The DNA of the CDR3 is TGTGCCAGCTCACCATCAGGGGGTTCGACAGATACGCAGTATTTT. Its translation is CASSPSGGSTDTQYF. The chain employs TRBV18 and TRBJ2-3; 7 nucleotides agree with TRBD1. The CDR3 sequence is 15 residues long. Germline lookup yields CDR1 KGHSH and CDR2 LQKENI. V shed 2 bases and J 3 bases; nucleotides not matched to a gene: 5.

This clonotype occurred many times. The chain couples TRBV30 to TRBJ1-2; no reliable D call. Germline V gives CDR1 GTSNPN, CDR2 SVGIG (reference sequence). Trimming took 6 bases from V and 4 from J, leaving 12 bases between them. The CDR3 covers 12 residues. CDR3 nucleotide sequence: TGTGCCTGTCCCGAAACAGTCTATGGCTACACCTTC. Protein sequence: CACPETVYGYTF.

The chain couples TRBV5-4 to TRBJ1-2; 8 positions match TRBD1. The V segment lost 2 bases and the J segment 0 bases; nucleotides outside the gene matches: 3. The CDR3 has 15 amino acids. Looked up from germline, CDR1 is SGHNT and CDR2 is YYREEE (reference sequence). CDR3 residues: CASSFPDRANYGYTF. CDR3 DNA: TGTGCCAGCAGCTTTCCGGACAGGGCTAACTATGGCTACACCTTC.

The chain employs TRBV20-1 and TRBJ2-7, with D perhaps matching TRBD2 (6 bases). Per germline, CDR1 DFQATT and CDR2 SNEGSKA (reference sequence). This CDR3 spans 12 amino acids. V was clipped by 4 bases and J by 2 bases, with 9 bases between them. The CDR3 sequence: CSATIAAYEQYF. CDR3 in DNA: TGCAGTGCTACCATAGCGGCCTACGAGCAGTACTTC.

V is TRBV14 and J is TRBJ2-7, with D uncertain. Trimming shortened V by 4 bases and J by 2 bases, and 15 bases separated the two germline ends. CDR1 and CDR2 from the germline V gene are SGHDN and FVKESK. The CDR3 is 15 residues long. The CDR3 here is CASSRLDKRTYEQYF. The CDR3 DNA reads TGTGCCAGCAGCCGATTAGACAAAAGGACCTACGAGCAGTACTTC.

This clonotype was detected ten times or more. The CDR3 DNA follows: TGCGCCAGCAGCTTCGGCAGGGGAATGAACACTGAAGCTTTCTTT. Translated: CASSFGRGMNTEAFF. The chain employs TRBV5-1 and TRBJ1-1; maybe TRBD1 (6 bases). Germline V gene data show CDR1 as SGHRS and CDR2 as YFSETQ. CDR3 length: 15 residues. Deletions cut 2 bases from V and 0 bases from J, with 11 bases between. The full variable domain, in which reference TRBV5-1 and TRBJ1-1 provide the parts outside the CDR3, is KAGVTQTPRYLIKTRGQQVTLSCSPISGHRSVSWYQQTPGQGLQFLFEYFSETQRNKGNFPGRFSGRQFSNSRSEMNVSTLELGDSALYLCASSFGRGMNTEAFFGQGTRLTVV.

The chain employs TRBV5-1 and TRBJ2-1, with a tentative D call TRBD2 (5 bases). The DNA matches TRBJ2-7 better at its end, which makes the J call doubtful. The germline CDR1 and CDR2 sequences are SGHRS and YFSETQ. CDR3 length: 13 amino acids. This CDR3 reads CASSSFPGNEQYF. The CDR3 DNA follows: TGCGCCAGCAGCTCTTTTCCGGGGAATGAGCAGTACTTC.

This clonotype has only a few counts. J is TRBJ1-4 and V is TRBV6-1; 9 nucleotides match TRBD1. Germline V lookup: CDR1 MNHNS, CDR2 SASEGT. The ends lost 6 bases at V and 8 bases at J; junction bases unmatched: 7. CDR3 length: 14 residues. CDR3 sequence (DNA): TGTGCCAGCAGCCGGGACAGGGACCAAGAAAAACTGTTTTTT. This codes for CASSRDRDQEKLFF.

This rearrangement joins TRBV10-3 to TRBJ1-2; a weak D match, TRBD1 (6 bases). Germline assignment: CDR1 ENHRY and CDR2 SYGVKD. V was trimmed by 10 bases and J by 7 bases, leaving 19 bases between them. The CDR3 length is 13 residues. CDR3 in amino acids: CANGGGASGGYTF. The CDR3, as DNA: TGTGCCAATGGCGGGGGCGCGAGCGGTGGCTACACCTTC.

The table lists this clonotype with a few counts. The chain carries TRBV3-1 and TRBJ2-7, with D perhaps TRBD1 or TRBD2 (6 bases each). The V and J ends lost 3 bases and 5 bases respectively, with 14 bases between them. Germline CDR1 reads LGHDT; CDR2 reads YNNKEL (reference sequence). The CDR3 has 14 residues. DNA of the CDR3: TGTGCCAGCAGCCACGGGGGCGATGGGCACGAGCAGTACTTC. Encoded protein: CASSHGGDGHEQYF.

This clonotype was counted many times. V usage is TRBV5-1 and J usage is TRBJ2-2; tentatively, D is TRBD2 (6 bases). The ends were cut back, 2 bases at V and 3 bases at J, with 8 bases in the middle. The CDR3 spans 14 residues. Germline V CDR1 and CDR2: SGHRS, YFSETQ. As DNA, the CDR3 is TGCGCCAGCAGCTTCGGGACTTACACCGGGGAGCTGTTTTTT. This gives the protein CASSFGTYTGELFF.

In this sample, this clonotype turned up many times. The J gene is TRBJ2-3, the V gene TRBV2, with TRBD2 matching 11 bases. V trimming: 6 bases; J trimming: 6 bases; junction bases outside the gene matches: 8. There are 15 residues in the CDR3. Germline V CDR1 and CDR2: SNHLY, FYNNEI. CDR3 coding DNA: TGTGCCAGCAGCGTAGCGGGAGGGCCCTCGGATACGCAGTATTTT. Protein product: CASSVAGGPSDTQYF.

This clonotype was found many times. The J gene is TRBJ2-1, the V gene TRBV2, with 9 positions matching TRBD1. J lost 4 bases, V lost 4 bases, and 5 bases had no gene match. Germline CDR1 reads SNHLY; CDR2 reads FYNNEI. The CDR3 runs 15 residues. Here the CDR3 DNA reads TGTGCCAGCAGTGTGAGGACAGGGGAATACAATGAGCAGTTCTTC. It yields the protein CASSVRTGEYNEQFF.

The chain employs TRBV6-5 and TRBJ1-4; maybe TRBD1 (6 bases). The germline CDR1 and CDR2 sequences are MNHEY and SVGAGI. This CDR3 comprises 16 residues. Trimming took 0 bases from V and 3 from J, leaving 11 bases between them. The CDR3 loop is CASSYSVGQPNEKLFF. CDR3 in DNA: TGTGCCAGCAGTTACTCCGTCGGACAGCCTAATGAAAAACTGTTTTTT.

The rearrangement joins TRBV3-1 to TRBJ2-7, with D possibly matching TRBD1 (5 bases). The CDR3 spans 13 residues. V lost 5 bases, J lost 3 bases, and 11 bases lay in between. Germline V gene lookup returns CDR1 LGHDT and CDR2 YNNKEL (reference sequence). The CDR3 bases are TGTGCCAGCAGCGGCGACAGCCACTACGAGCAGTACTTC. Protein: CASSGDSHYEQYF.